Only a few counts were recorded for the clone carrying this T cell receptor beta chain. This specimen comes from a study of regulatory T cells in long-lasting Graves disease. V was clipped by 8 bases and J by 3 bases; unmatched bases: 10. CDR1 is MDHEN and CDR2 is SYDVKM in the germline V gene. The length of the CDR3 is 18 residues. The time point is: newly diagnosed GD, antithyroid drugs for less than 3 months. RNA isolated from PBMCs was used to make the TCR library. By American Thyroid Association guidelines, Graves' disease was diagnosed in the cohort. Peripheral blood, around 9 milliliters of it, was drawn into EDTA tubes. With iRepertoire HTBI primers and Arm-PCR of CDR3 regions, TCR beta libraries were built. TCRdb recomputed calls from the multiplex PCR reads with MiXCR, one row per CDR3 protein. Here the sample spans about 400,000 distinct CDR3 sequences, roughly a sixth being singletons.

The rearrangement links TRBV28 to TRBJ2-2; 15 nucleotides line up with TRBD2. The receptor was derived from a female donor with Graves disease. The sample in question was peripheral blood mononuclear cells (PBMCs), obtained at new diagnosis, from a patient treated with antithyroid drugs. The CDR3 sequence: CASWGLAGGVRDTGELFF. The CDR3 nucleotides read TGTGCCAGCTGGGGACTAGCGGGAGGTGTAAGGGACACCGGGGAGCTGTTTTTT.